One sample yielded the 6 T cell receptor beta chains listed below, sequenced in a study of T cell repertoires in cytomegalovirus infection. TCRdb independently ran MiXCR on the reads; one entry per CDR3 protein. The sample has just over 300,000 distinct CDR3 sequences; roughly 17% are singletons. Specimen: PBMCs. The receptors stem from a human donor in good health (CMV status not recorded). Some clones in this sample may be carry-over from other donors' samples.

This clonotype was seen only a few times. The chain joins TRBV14 to TRBJ2-5; TRBD2 agrees at 12 bases. Trimming cost V 1 base and J 0 bases; bases outside gene matches: 9. The CDR3 runs to 19 residues. Germline V gene data show CDR1 as SGHDN and CDR2 as FVKESK. CDR3 nucleotides: TGTGCCAGCAGCCAAGGACTAGCGGGGGCCTGGGGGTACCAAGAGACCCAGTACTTC. Protein sequence: CASSQGLAGAWGYQETQYF. The full variable domain, its missing parts supplied by reference TRBV14 and TRBJ2-5, is EAGVTQFPSHSVIEKGQTVTLRCDPISGHDNLYWYRRVMGKEIKFLLHFVKESKQDESGMPNNRFLAERTGGTYSTLKVQPAELEDSGVYFCASSQGLAGAWGYQETQYFGPGTRLLVL.

This clonotype came up many times. The chain has TRBV12-3 or TRBV12-4 and TRBJ1-4, with TRBD1 matching 7 bases. Trimming removed 1 base from V and 3 bases from J; junction bases left unmatched: 2. This CDR3 region has 15 residues. The CDR3 DNA follows: TGTGCCAGCAGTTTAGAGGGACAGCCTAATGAAAAACTGTTTTTT. It codes for CASSLEGQPNEKLFF.

This clonotype turned up a few times. Here the CDR3 reads CAISDQIGGGKYF. The DNA of the CDR3 is TGTGCCATCAGTGACCAAATTGGGGGGGGCAAGTACTTC. V usage is TRBV10-3 and J usage is TRBJ2-5; a weak D match, TRBD2 (7 bases). Germline V gene sequence: CDR1 ENHRY, CDR2 SYGVKD. Trimming took 3 bases from V and 12 from J, leaving 17 bases between them. This CDR3 has 13 residues.

This clonotype has at least ten counts. The V and J genes are TRBV7-8 and TRBJ2-5; D unclear. Trimming removed 1 base at V and 1 base at J, with 7 bases between. From germline, CDR1 is SGHVS and CDR2 FQNEAQ. CDR3 length: 14 residues. CDR3 amino acids: CASSLVETQETQYF. In DNA, the CDR3 is TGTGCCAGCAGCTTAGTCGAGACCCAAGAGACCCAGTACTTC. The full variable domain, with the rest looked up from reference TRBV7-8 and TRBJ2-5, is GAGVSQSPRYKVAKRGQDVALRCDPISGHVSLFWYQQALGQGPEFLTYFQNEAQLDKSGLPSDRFFAERPEGSVSTLKIQRTQQEDSAVYLCASSLVETQETQYFGPGTRLLVL.

This clonotype was seen many times. The gene calls are TRBV12-3 or TRBV12-4 and TRBJ1-2; the D is unclear. The CDR3 is 13 amino acids. V dropped 5 bases and J dropped 4 bases, with 11 bases sitting between them. CDR3 amino acids: CASSGGIGYGYTF. The CDR3 nucleotides read TGTGCCAGCAGTGGCGGGATCGGCTATGGCTACACCTTC.

The V gene is TRBV20-1, the J gene TRBJ2-7; 11 bases align to TRBD1. The CDR3 covers 14 residues. Germline V gene sequence: CDR1 DFQATT, CDR2 SNEGSKA (reference sequence). Germline trimming cut 6 bases from V and 1 base from J; bases unmatched to any gene: 5. The DNA of the CDR3 is TGCAGTGCGAGGGGGGACAGGGGGTCCTACGAGCAGTACTTC. This translates into CSARGDRGSYEQYF.